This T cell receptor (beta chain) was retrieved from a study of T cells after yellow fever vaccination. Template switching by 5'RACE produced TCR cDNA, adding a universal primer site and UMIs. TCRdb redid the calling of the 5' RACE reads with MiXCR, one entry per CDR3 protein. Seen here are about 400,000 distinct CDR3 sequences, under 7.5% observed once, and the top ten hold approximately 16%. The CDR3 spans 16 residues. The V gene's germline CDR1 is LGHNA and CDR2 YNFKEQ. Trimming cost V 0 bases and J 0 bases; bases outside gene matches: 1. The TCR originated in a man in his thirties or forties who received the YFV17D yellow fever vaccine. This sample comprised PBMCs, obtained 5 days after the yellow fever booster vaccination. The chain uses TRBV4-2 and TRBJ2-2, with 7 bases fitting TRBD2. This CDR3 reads CASSQDSGTNTGELFF. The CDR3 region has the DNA TGTGCCAGCAGCCAAGACAGCGGGACGAACACCGGGGAGCTGTTTTTT.